These T cell receptor beta chains were read from a single sample in a study of T cell responses to AZD1222 COVID-19 vaccine. The assay was immunoSEQ multiplex PCR, and TCRdb's table has in-frame clones only and misses some. Among 130,000 to 150,000 clones listed, more than 70% were seen once. Source: peripheral blood, taken 28 days after the second AZD1222 dose. The receptors come from an adult who received the AZD1222 COVID-19 vaccine. Each CDR3 is given with its conserved first and last residue. The order of the fields is clone size, CDR3 length, V gene, D gene, J gene, CDR3 DNA, CDR3 protein. D genes are given only for firm matches. Not all rows give a size; the values are once, few, many and, for expanded clones, a class.

.,16,TRBV5-4,TRBD2,TRBJ2-2,TGTGCCAGCAGCTTGCCCCCTAGCGGACGGACCGGGGAGCTGTTTTTT,CASSLPPSGRTGELFF
few,16,TRBV4-1,TRBD2,TRBJ2-7,TGCGCCAGCAGCCCCTTAGCGGGGGGCTTTTCCTACGAGCAGTACTTC,CASSPLAGGFSYEQYF
once,16,TRBV18,.,TRBJ2-6,TGTGCCAGCTCACCCCGGGGGGCAACTGGGGCCAACGTCCTGACTTTC,CASSPRGATGANVLTF
.,14,TRBV7-8,.,TRBJ1-4,TGTGCCAGCAGCTTTATTGCAACTAATGAAAAACTGTTTTTT,CASSFIATNEKLFF
.,15,TRBV2,.,TRBJ2-3,TGTGCCAGCAGGGCCCTCGGGGTAATGTCAGATACGCAGTATTTT,CASRALGVMSDTQYF
.,13,TRBV13,.,TRBJ1-1,TGTGCCAGCAGCCATAAAGGGGCAGTTGAAGCTTTCTTT,CASSHKGAVEAFF
.,13,TRBV5-1,.,TRBJ2-3,TGCGCCAGCAGCTTGACTCACACAGATACGCAGTATTTT,CASSLTHTDTQYF
.,16,TRBV18,.,TRBJ2-1,TGTGCCAGCTCGGATCCCCTTGGTGCCTCCTACAATGAGCAGTTCTTC,CASSDPLGASYNEQFF
few,15,TRBV19,TRBD2,TRBJ2-2,TGTGCCAGTAGTATCCGGGAGGAAAACACCGGGGAGCTGTTTTTT,CASSIREENTGELFF
.,13,TRBV3-1/TRBV3-2,.,TRBJ1-2,TGTGCCAGCGGATATCAGGGATATAGCGGCTACACCTTC,CASGYQGYSGYTF
.,11,TRBV30,.,TRBJ2-5,TGTGCCTGGAGTGTACTGACTGCCCAGTACTTC,CAWSVLTAQYF
.,14,TRBV5-1,.,TRBJ2-2,TGCGCCAGCAGCGATCAGGGTTGGACCGGGGAGCTGTTTTTT,CASSDQGWTGELFF
.,17,TRBV7-9,TRBD2,TRBJ2-3,TGTGCCAGCAGCTTAGGGACGGCTAGCGGGGACACAGATACGCAGTATTTT,CASSLGTASGDTDTQYF
.,13,TRBV6-2/TRBV6-3,.,TRBJ2-3,TGTGCCAGCACCCCTCGAACCCGTGATACGCAGTATTTT,CASTPRTRDTQYF
.,12,TRBV2,.,TRBJ2-7,TGTGCCAGCAGTTGGACGGTCTACGAGCAGTACTTC,CASSWTVYEQYF
.,15,TRBV5-1,.,TRBJ2-1,TGCGCCAGCAGCTTGGGCTCCACTAGCAACCATGAGCAGTTCTTC,CASSLGSTSNHEQFF
.,15,TRBV9,.,TRBJ2-7,TGTGCCAGCAGCCCGGGTTGGACTGTGGGTTACGAGCAGTACTTC,CASSPGWTVGYEQYF
few,12,TRBV5-4,.,TRBJ2-3,TGTGCCAGCAGCTTGTTTCCAGATACGCAGTATTTT,CASSLFPDTQYF
.,12,TRBV2,.,TRBJ1-1,TGTGCCAGCAACCGTGTTGACACTGAAGCTTTCTTT,CASNRVDTEAFF
.,20,TRBV5-3,TRBD2,TRBJ2-3,TGTGCCAGAAGCCCAACAAGCGGGGGGGAACCTCCCGAGAAAAGAGATACGCAGTATTTT,CARSPTSGGEPPEKRDTQYF
.,13,TRBV28,TRBD1,TRBJ1-2,TGTGCCAGCAGGGGGACAGGTCCGGTGGGCTACACCTTC,CASRGTGPVGYTF
.,16,TRBV7-9,TRBD2,TRBJ2-7,TGTGCCAGCAGCTTAGGGGAGGGACTAGCGCACTACGAGCAGTACTTC,CASSLGEGLAHYEQYF
.,15,TRBV7-9,.,TRBJ2-1,TGTGCCAGCAGCTTAGGGGGGATTATTTACAATGAGCAGTTCTTC,CASSLGGIIYNEQFF
.,13,TRBV7-9,.,TRBJ2-1,TGTGCCAGCAGTTCCGGGAGCTACAATGAGCAGTTCTTC,CASSSGSYNEQFF
.,15,TRBV6-6,.,TRBJ2-5,TGTGCCAGCAGTTACTCGTGGGGTTCGGGGGAGACCCAGTACTTC,CASSYSWGSGETQYF
.,14,TRBV29-1,TRBD2,TRBJ2-2,TGCAGCGTCGAAGGACTAGAGGTCGCCGGGGAGCTGTTTTTT,CSVEGLEVAGELFF
.,15,TRBV18,.,TRBJ2-5,TGTGCCAGCTCCCAGGCGGCCGGGCCCGAAGAGACCCAGTACTTC,CASSQAAGPEETQYF
.,13,TRBV12-3/TRBV12-4,.,TRBJ1-2,TGTGCCAGCAGTTTTCCAGCGACGTATGGCTACACCTTC,CASSFPATYGYTF
.,16,TRBV6-6,.,TRBJ1-3,TGTGCCAGCAGCCTCCCGGCAGGGAGCTCTGGAAACACCATATATTTT,CASSLPAGSSGNTIYF
.,17,TRBV4-1,TRBD1,TRBJ2-3,TGCGCCAGCAGCCAAGATTGGCCAGGGGGCCGGAGGGATACGCAGTATTTT,CASSQDWPGGRRDTQYF
once,15,TRBV7-9,TRBD2,TRBJ2-5,TGTGCCAGCAGCCGAGCTGGCGGGGGCCAAGAGACCCAGTACTTC,CASSRAGGGQETQYF
.,15,TRBV6-5,.,TRBJ1-2,TGTGCCAGCAGTTACTCCCCCTCACCGAACTATGGCTACACCTTC,CASSYSPSPNYGYTF
.,15,TRBV30,.,TRBJ1-5,TGTGCCTGGAGTGTACTGGTAGGGGGTCGGCAGCCCCAGCATTTT,CAWSVLVGGRQPQHF
.,14,TRBV6-5,TRBD1,TRBJ1-2,TGTGCCAGCAGACAAACCGGGACAGGGAATGGCTACACCTTC,CASRQTGTGNGYTF
.,16,TRBV18,.,TRBJ1-4,TGTGCCAGCTCACCCGGGGATTTAGGGGTAGGCGAAAAACTGTTTTTT,CASSPGDLGVGEKLFF
.,13,TRBV2,TRBD1,TRBJ2-7,TGTGCCAGCAGTACAGGACAGGGGAGGGAGCAGTACTTC,CASSTGQGREQYF
.,15,TRBV9,.,TRBJ1-4,TGTGCCAGCAGCGTAGCGGCAGGAGAGTACGAAAAACTGTTTTTT,CASSVAAGEYEKLFF
.,15,TRBV27,TRBD2,TRBJ2-1,TGTGCCAGCAGTTCAGGAGGGGCGGGAGCATGGGAGCAGTTCTTC,CASSSGGAGAWEQFF
.,10,TRBV2,.,TRBJ2-1,TGTGCCAGCGTACTAGCAGAGCAGTTCTTC,CASVLAEQFF
.,13,TRBV2,.,TRBJ2-5,TGTGCCAGCAGTGTAGAGCGTTCTGAGACCCAGTACTTC,CASSVERSETQYF
.,13,TRBV10-1,TRBD1,TRBJ1-2,TGCGCCAGCAACCCCGGGACAGTAAAAGGATACACCTTC,CASNPGTVKGYTF
.,12,TRBV30,.,TRBJ2-5,TGTGCCTGGAAAGGGGGGGGAGAGACCCAGTACTTC,CAWKGGGETQYF
.,12,TRBV12-3/TRBV12-4,.,TRBJ2-7,TGTGCCAGCAGTCCCCGGTTGTACGAGCAGTACTTC,CASSPRLYEQYF
.,15,TRBV5-1,TRBD1,TRBJ1-4,TGCGCCAGCAGCTTGGTGGAGGGGGCTGGGGAAAAACTGTTTTTT,CASSLVEGAGEKLFF
.,15,TRBV6-5,.,TRBJ2-2,TGTGCCAGCAGGACTGGGGGATTGAGCACCGGGGAGCTGTTTTTT,CASRTGGLSTGELFF
.,15,TRBV19,.,TRBJ2-1,TGTGCCAGTAGTATACTTAGGTCCAGGTACAATGAGCAGTTCTTC,CASSILRSRYNEQFF
.,14,TRBV28,.,TRBJ1-4,TGTGCCAGCAAGGTCAGGAAAACTAATGAAAAACTGTTTTTT,CASKVRKTNEKLFF
.,14,TRBV2,TRBD1,TRBJ1-1,TGTGCCAGCAGTGAAGTGACAGGGGGCACTGAAGCTTTCTTT,CASSEVTGGTEAFF
.,14,TRBV14,.,TRBJ1-2,TGTGCCAGCAGCCCCGGACATGGGGGCTATGGCTACACCTTC,CASSPGHGGYGYTF
.,14,TRBV10-1,TRBD1,TRBJ1-2,TGCGCCAGCAGTGAGTCTACAGGGGGCCAGGGCTACACCTTC,CASSESTGGQGYTF
.,14,TRBV18,TRBD1,TRBJ1-5,TGTGCCAGCTCACAGGGACAGGGCGATCAGCCCCAGCATTTT,CASSQGQGDQPQHF
.,15,TRBV28,.,TRBJ1-5,TGTGCCAGCAGCTCTGAGGGGGGGCACAATCAGCCCCAGCATTTT,CASSSEGGHNQPQHF
.,15,TRBV21-1,.,TRBJ1-3,TGTGCCAGCAGCAATCCTACACTCTCTGGAAACACCATATATTTT,CASSNPTLSGNTIYF
.,15,TRBV9,TRBD1,TRBJ1-1,TGTGCCAGCAGCAAAACCGGGACAGGGGATGCTGAAGCTTTCTTT,CASSKTGTGDAEAFF
.,15,TRBV19,.,TRBJ2-1,TGTGCCAGTAGTTGGGTTGGGGGTTCCTACAATGAGCAGTTCTTC,CASSWVGGSYNEQFF
.,14,TRBV3-1/TRBV3-2,.,TRBJ2-2,TGTGCCAGCAGCCGACTAGCGAACACCGGGGAGCTGTTTTTT,CASSRLANTGELFF
.,15,TRBV27,TRBD2,TRBJ2-5,TGTGCCAGCAGCCCTTATAGCGGGGATCAAGAGACCCAGTACTTC,CASSPYSGDQETQYF
.,14,TRBV18,.,TRBJ1-3,TGTGCCAGCTCACCGAGGACAGTTGGAAACACCATATATTTT,CASSPRTVGNTIYF
.,15,TRBV7-2,.,TRBJ2-5,TGTGCCAGCAGCTTCCTTCGGGGGGCGGGGGAGACCCAGTACTTC,CASSFLRGAGETQYF
.,15,TRBV9,.,TRBJ1-1,TGTGCCAGCAGCGTAGCGGGGGCTGGGAACACTGAAGCTTTCTTT,CASSVAGAGNTEAFF